The 10 T cell receptor beta chains below all came from one sample that was sequenced in a study of blood T cell repertoires in COVID-19. Sequencing used immunoSEQ multiplex PCR; TCRdb keeps in-frame clones, though not all of them. The repertoire holds 81,000 or so clones, 70% to 90% seen once, with approximately 12% in the top ten. Specimen: peripheral blood. All receptors derive from a man between 65 and 79 years old with active or convalescent COVID-19.

This chain uses TRBV15 with TRBJ2-1; maybe TRBD1 (5 bases). CDR1 LNHNV and CDR2 YYDKDF come from the germline V gene (reference sequence). V was shortened by 2 bases and J by 5 bases, with 10 bases between the two germline ends. This CDR3 comprises 14 residues. CDR3 coding DNA: TGTGCCACCAGCAGACAGGGAACCAACAATGAGCAGTTCTTC. Amino acids: CATSRQGTNNEQFF.

This sequence joins TRBV4-1 and TRBJ1-2; 7 nucleotides match TRBD1. The CDR3 has 15 residues. V lost 4 bases to trimming and J lost 2 bases; unmatched junction nucleotides: 7. Looked up from germline, CDR1 is MGHRA and CDR2 is YSYEKL. The DNA of the CDR3 is TGCGCCAGCAGCCCGTCCGGGACAGAAAACTATGGCTACACCTTC. This translates into CASSPSGTENYGYTF.

The count of this clone is one. The rearrangement links TRBV11-3 to TRBJ2-3; 10 bases match TRBD2. Germline loops: CDR1 SGHNT, CDR2 YENEEA. The CDR3 sequence is 15 residues long. Trimming removed 0 bases from V and 6 bases from J; junction bases left unmatched: 3. In DNA, the CDR3 is TGTGCCAGCAGCTTAGAGGCTAGCGGGGGTGATACGCAGTATTTT. This encodes CASSLEASGGDTQYF.

V and J are TRBV4-3 and TRBJ1-1, with 7 bases fitting TRBD1. CDR3 length: 15 residues. With V trimmed by 1 base and J by 1 base, 3 bases remained unmatched. Germline V CDR1 and CDR2: LGHNA, YSLEER. In DNA form, the CDR3 reads TGCGCCAGCAGCCAAGGCGGGACAGAGAACACTGAAGCTTTCTTT. Amino acids: CASSQGGTENTEAFF.

This rearrangement joins TRBV19 to TRBJ1-4; TRBD1 agrees at 9 bases. The J segment lost 5 bases and the V segment lost 3 bases, leaving 4 bases of the junction unmatched. CDR1 and CDR2 (germline): LNHDA, SQIVND (reference sequence). The CDR3 length is 15 residues. This CDR3 reads CASSITGTGNEKLFF. Here the CDR3 DNA reads TGTGCCAGTAGTATTACCGGGACAGGGAATGAAAAACTGTTTTTT. Using reference TRBV19 and TRBJ1-4 for the parts outside the CDR3, the full variable domain is DGGITQSPKYLFRKEGQNVTLSCEQNLNHDAMYWYRQDPGQGLRLIYYSQIVNDFQKGDIAEGYSVSREKKESFPLTVTSAQKNPTAFYLCASSITGTGNEKLFFGSGTQLSVL.

V usage is TRBV5-1 and J usage is TRBJ2-7; 7 bases agree with TRBD1. Trimming cost V 1 base and J 3 bases; bases outside gene matches: 7. The CDR3 contains 15 residues. The germline gives CDR1 SGHRS, CDR2 YFSETQ. The CDR3 sequence: CASSLFGTAYYEQYF. The CDR3 DNA reads TGCGCCAGCAGCTTGTTCGGGACAGCGTACTACGAGCAGTACTTC.

The chain carries TRBV7-2 and TRBJ1-4; D unclear. V was cut by 3 bases and J by 0 bases, with 8 bases left in between. From germline, CDR1 is SGHTA and CDR2 FQGNSA. The length of the CDR3 is 15 residues. In DNA, the CDR3 is TGTGCCAGCAGCTTCCGTCTCGCAACTAATGAAAAACTGTTTTTT. Translation gives CASSFRLATNEKLFF.

The rearrangement links TRBV6-2 or TRBV6-3 to TRBJ2-1; 8 nucleotides match TRBD1. Germline V CDR1 and CDR2: MNHEY, SVGEGT. The CDR3 sequence is 15 residues long. Trimming cost V 4 bases and J 5 bases; bases outside gene matches: 7. CDR3 amino acids: CASSSWTGRNNEQFF. In nucleotides, the CDR3 is TGTGCCAGCAGTTCTTGGACAGGGAGAAACAATGAGCAGTTCTTC.

V usage is TRBV2 and J usage is TRBJ2-3, with 7 bases matching TRBD2. In germline, CDR1 is SNHLY, CDR2 FYNNEI. The CDR3 has 14 residues. V gave up 4 bases and J gave up 6 bases; unmatched junction bases: 7. CDR3 sequence reads: CASSVLAARDTQYF. DNA of the CDR3: TGTGCCAGCAGTGTTCTAGCGGCTCGGGATACGCAGTATTTT. Supplemented by reference TRBV2 and TRBJ2-3, the full variable domain reads EPEVTQTPSHQVTQMGQEVILRCVPISNHLYFYWYRQILGQKVEFLVSFYNNEISEKSEIFDDQFSVERPDGSNFTLKIRSTKLEDSAMYFCASSVLAARDTQYFGPGTRLTVL.

The rearrangement uses TRBV6-5 and TRBJ1-2, with 7 bases aligning to TRBD1. V lost 6 bases and J lost 0; bases outside the gene matches: 1. Germline V gene sequence: CDR1 MNHEY, CDR2 SVGAGI. This CDR3 is 13 amino acids long. The CDR3 spells CASRDRANYGYTF. The DNA of the CDR3 is TGTGCCAGCAGAGACAGGGCTAACTATGGCTACACCTTC.